This TCR beta chain derives from a study of cytomegalovirus exposure and HLA in healthy donors (dated by TCRdb to 2015 to 2018). Study-wide context: An earlier analysis of some 620 of the donors reported approximately 260 Gb of sequence data and 117 million unique TCR beta sequences obtained from roughly 180 million T cells. An early release that covered some 640 HLA-typed donors contained around 300 gigabases of sequencing data and tens of millions of unique TCR sequences. Among the roughly 400 genotyped donors, around 79% belonged to the genetic ancestry cluster associated with self-reported Caucasian donors. The aim of the study was to test whether cataloging public T cell receptors could identify signatures of past pathogen exposure. The study used immunosequencing to profile the T cell repertoires of several hundred subjects and linked those repertoires to cytomegalovirus serostatus. Along with the roughly 610-subject first cohort, a separate validation cohort of over a hundred different subjects was used. High-throughput TCR immunosequencing, statistical association of individual TCRs with disease status, and machine learning were combined to predict cytomegalovirus infection status. A later analysis re-examined previously published TCR beta repertoires from 500 to 700 donors and added high-resolution HLA genotyping to investigate patterns of TCR occurrence. Rather than using new phenotypic data, the later analysis identified candidate immune exposures from TCR beta sequences and from how often those sequences occurred across donors. An earlier analysis of approximately 580 of the donors used high-throughput TCR beta sequencing to judge whether each TCR beta V gene segment behaved as functional or pseudogenic. Donor age, sex, ethnicity and CMV serostatus were compiled together with the repertoire data. In a later genetic analysis, genome-wide SNP genotypes for about 55% of the roughly 700 donors were used, and that subset was treated as a discovery cohort. All discovery cohort repertoires had been generated using a single sequencing platform. Both class I and class II loci were covered by HLA typing, at four-digit resolution. The number of donors typed differed by locus, with about 629-630 for A, B, C, DRB1 and DQB1, more than 500 for DQA1, about 610 for DPA1, and 450 to 480 for DPB1. Roughly 5 DR-DQ haplotypes were handled as single units for association and clustering, since linkage in the cohort was strong. Among 300 to 500 genotyped donors of the cohort, an average of roughly 230,000 unique TCR beta nucleotide sequences was sequenced per donor, of which approximately 19% were non-productive.

The library was prepared using the immunoSEQ multiplex PCR assay. A mixture of 60 forward primers for TCR Vbeta segments and 13 reverse primers for TCR Jbeta segments was used in the multiplex PCR. A multiplex PCR assay on genomic DNA amplified the CDR3 region of rearranged TCR beta genes. On the Illumina HiSeq System, the amplified TCR beta libraries were sequenced as 87-base-pair reads. The authors' analysis ran thus. In a later analysis, tens of millions of unique TCR beta chains were counted across the 500 to 700 repertoires, and roughly 10 million of these chains were shared by at least two donors. Raw reads were error-corrected and collapsed into unique sequences with a nearest-neighbor algorithm that merged closely related sequences to remove PCR and sequencing errors. Alignment of CDR3 sequences to IMGT reference sequences was used to assign V, D and J gene segments. For a sequence to be retained, a match of at least six nucleotides to both a V gene segment and a J gene segment was required. A rearrangement counted as productive if the CDR3 had no stop codons and remained in frame with V and J, and every other rearrangement counted as non-productive. Following IMGT convention, CDR3 was defined as the stretch from the second conserved V-encoded cysteine up to the conserved J-encoded phenylalanine. Sequences without an unambiguous match to a single V gene segment were excluded from the earlier analysis of about 600 of the donors. An earlier analysis of several hundred of the donors called V segments functional above 56.7% productive rearrangements and segregating when the between-donor standard deviation exceeded 5%. A statistical classification framework was built to diagnose cytomegalovirus status from the catalog of TCR beta chain sequences. V and J gene assignment, in a later analysis, came from comparing TCR nucleotide sequences with IMGT/GENE-DB human TR gene sequences. The TCRdist pipeline was used in a later analysis to assign CDR3 sequences and most-parsimonious VDJ recombination scenarios. A later analysis defined each TCR beta chain by its CDR3 amino acid sequence plus V-gene family, and excluded reads lacking a unique V-gene family. As a way to deal with suspected cross-contamination and a sequencing artifact, a later analysis dropped 592 nucleotide sequences that were highly shared and had low generation probability. For each public chain, a later analysis derived a clonal expansion index from normalized ranks of inferred template counts within each repertoire. Generation probabilities in a later analysis came from a VDJ recombination model fitted to out-of-frame rearrangements, and those results were checked against IGoR. In a later analysis, hypergeometric tests were used to score TCR-TCR, TCR-HLA and TCR-CMV co-occurrence, with a repertoire-size bias correction applied to TCR pairs. A later analysis estimated false discovery rates by permuting HLA or CMV assignments 20 times. In a later analysis, co-occurring TCRs were grouped using DBSCAN, with TCRdist sequence similarity added in when clustering inside HLA-allele-positive subsets. For co-occurrence clustering, repertoires with fewer than 30,000 or more than 120,000 public chains were excluded, along with five or six repertoires with anomalous nucleotide sharing. TCRdb carries this immuneACCESS record with in-frame sequences only. Its versions omit some clonotypes, under half of them owing to an unresolved V gene in the studies checked, with the rest unexplained. That table is the source of V, J and clone size, and D and trimming were worked out from the DNA. A total of 100,000 or so clones appear in this sample, around 80% of them only once. Clones ranked in the top ten supply about 1.2% of the sample.

Of note for this clone: Its antigen is still unknown. Qualities for individual bases were not recorded, and no much larger clone is one base off.

For this chain, trimming is 5 bases at the V end and 5 bases at the J end, and the number of junction bases without a gene match is 10. The germline V gene (reference sequence) supplies CDR1 MNHEY and CDR2 SMNVEV. The CDR3 sequence holds 15 residues, the cysteine and phenylalanine included. Of the read, only the CDR3 DNA is kept; its 45 bases are in frame from base 1. The cohort was made up of around 720 healthy bone marrow donors. All cohort members were sampled while nominally healthy, although unrecorded immune exposures were likely present. The donor was CMV seronegative and belonged to the group of roughly 330 seronegative cohort members. Every donor gave a peripheral blood sample, and the peripheral blood mononuclear cells from that sample were used for TCR beta sequencing. The Qiagen DNeasy Blood Extraction Kit was used to extract genomic DNA from the blood cell samples. Overall study results and their limits: In a later analysis, the rate of TCR association differed among HLA loci, with DRB1 alleles having the most associated TCRs and HLA-C alleles having the fewest. Because the 87-base-pair reads could not distinguish some IMGT-functional V segments, including TRBV6-2 and TRBV6-3, those segments were excluded. At a false discovery rate of 0.05, a later analysis linked 15,000 to 20,000 TCR beta sequences to specific HLA alleles. Some 16 rarely observed V segments, including chromosome 9 orphons, were excluded from the earlier analysis of about 600 of the donors because counts were too low. In an earlier analysis of around 600 of the donors, most TCR beta V segments appeared in productive rearrangements about 87% or about 30% of the time, broadly matching IMGT annotations. Roughly uniform sequencing depth across donors was assumed in presence/absence analyses, although this assumption may not hold. A group of highly shared sequence variants was considered likely to be a technical artifact of the sequencing pipeline. Correlated functional status among segregating V segments might reflect linkage disequilibrium, but an unknown experimental factor could not be ruled out. Several of the top co-occurrence clusters appeared to be linked to parvovirus B19, influenza, CMV and Epstein-Barr virus, according to a later analysis. In the study, about 150 TCR beta chains were listed as associated with cytomegalovirus. The classifier was reported to diagnose cytomegalovirus status with high specificity and sensitivity in both the original and validation cohorts. The authors suggested that the approach could potentially be extended to other disease states and immunological phenotypes. A further reported finding was that TCR beta sequences accurately predicted the HLA-A and HLA-B alleles for most subjects in the first cohort. Assigning TCR associations to individual alleles was difficult when HLA alleles, especially DR and DQ, strongly co-occurred. In vitro tests confirmed that a few of the cytomegalovirus-associated TCR beta chains recognize cytomegalovirus antigens. The cohort was sequenced for TCR beta chains only, and without alpha or paired-chain data the features that could be detected were limited. In a later analysis, HLA-associated TCR beta chains showed more clonal expansion and lower generation probabilities than non-associated chains that were equally common. Because HLA typing was missing for some donors at each locus, association tests included only the typed subset. Across donors, most TCR sequences were observed very rarely, whereas some public TCRs were present in many individuals. CMV serostatus was the only immune exposure information available for the cohort. A later analysis found that most CMV-associated TCR beta chains appeared HLA-restricted, with HLA associations seemingly driven largely by CMV exposure. An association between a missense DCLRE1C variant and V-gene and J-gene trimming of TCR beta chains was found in a later genetic analysis and replicated in an independent cohort. According to a later genetic analysis, donors in an Asian-associated ancestry cluster had fewer N-insertions in productive TCRs than the approximately 700-donor mean.

The rearrangement joined TRBV27 to TRBJ2-7; 9 bases in the junction line up with TRBD1. The sequencing input was PBMCs. The receptor was derived from a woman between 18 and 30 years old in good health and CMV-seronegative. The nucleotide sequence reads TGTGCCAGCAGTGGACACCGGGACAGGGACCACGAGCAGTACTTC. This gives the protein CASSGHRDRDHEQYF.